The present entry profiles one TCR beta chain with its context. The data originate from a study of blood T cell repertoires in COVID-19. Study as a whole: PBMCs, B-cell-depleted T cells, or T cells provided the cDNA or gDNA that made up the material.

Per the original methods: Amplification of reference gene primers was used by the study to estimate nucleated cell counts. Generated by immunoSEQ multiplex PCR, the TCRdb table keeps only in-frame clones and is missing some. Clonal size and the V and J genes are those of that table, whereas D and trimming came from the DNA. The data contain around 46,000 clones, 87% of them singletons. The CDR3 totals 15 residues. Losses at the gene ends were 8 bases for V and 0 bases for J; bases not matched to a gene: 6. Germline V gene sequence: CDR1 SNHLY, CDR2 FYNNEI. The sample taken for sequencing was peripheral blood. This TCR was sampled from a human donor in a cohort sampled during active COVID-19. The V gene is TRBV2, the J gene TRBJ2-3; 9 bases match TRBD2. The CDR3 DNA reads as TGTGCCAGCTCTCGACTAGCGGCTAGCACAGATACGCAGTATTTT. Protein: CASSRLAASTDTQYF.